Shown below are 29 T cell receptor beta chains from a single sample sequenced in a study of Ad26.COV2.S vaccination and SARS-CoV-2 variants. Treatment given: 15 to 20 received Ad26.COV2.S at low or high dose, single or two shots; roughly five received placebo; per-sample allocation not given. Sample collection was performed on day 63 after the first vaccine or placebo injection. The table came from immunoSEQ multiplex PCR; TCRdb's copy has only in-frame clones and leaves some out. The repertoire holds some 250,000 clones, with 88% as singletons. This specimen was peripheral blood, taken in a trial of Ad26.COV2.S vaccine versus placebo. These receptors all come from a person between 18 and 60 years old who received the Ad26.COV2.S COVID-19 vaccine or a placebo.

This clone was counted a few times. DNA for the CDR3: TGTGCCAGCAGTTCACCCCCAGGCTCTGGGGCCAACGTCCTGACTTTC. Its protein product is CASSSPPGSGANVLTF. The V gene is TRBV6-5, the J gene TRBJ2-6, with D hard to call. V lost 4 bases to trimming and J lost 0 bases, with 10 bases between them. The V gene's germline CDR1 is MNHEY and CDR2 SVGAGI. CDR3 length equals 16 residues.

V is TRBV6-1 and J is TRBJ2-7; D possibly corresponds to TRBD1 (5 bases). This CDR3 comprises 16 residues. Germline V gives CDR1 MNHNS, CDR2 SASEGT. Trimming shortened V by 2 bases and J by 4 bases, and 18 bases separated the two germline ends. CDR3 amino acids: CASSELSQGGNYEQYF. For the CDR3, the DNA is TGTGCCAGCAGTGAACTCTCTCAGGGTGGAAATTACGAGCAGTACTTC.

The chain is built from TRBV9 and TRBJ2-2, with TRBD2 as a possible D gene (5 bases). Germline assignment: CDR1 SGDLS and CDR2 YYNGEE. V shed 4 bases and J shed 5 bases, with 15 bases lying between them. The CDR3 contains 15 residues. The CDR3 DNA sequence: TGTGCCAGCAGCCCGCGGGCGACCGGGACCGGGGAGCTGTTTTTT. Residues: CASSPRATGTGELFF. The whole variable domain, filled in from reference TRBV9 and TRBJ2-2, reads DSGVTQTPKHLITATGQRVTLRCSPRSGDLSVYWYQQSLDQGLQFLIQYYNGEERAKGNILERFSAQQFPDLHSELNLSSLELGDSALYFCASSPRATGTGELFFGEGSRLTVL.

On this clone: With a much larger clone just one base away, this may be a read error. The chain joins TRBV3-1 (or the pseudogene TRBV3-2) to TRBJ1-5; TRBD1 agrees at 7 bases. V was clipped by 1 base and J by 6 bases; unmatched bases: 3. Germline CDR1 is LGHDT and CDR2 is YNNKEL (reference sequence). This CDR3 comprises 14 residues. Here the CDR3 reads CASSQGTGSQPQHF. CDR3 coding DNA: TGTGCCAGCAGCCAAGGGACAGGTAGTCAGCCCCAGCATTTT.

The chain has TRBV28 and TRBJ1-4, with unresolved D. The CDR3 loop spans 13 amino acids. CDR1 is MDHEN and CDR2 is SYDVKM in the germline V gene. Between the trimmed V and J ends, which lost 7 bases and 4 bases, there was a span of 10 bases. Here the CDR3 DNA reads TGTGCCAGCAAAGGACTGAATAATGAAAAACTGTTTTTT. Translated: CASKGLNNEKLFF.

CDR3 sequence (DNA): TGTGCCAGCAGCTTGCGGGGGGGCAATGAGCAGTTCTTC. This encodes CASSLRGGNEQFF. The chain joins TRBV5-4 to TRBJ2-1; 8 bases match TRBD2. The CDR3 runs to 13 residues. Per germline, CDR1 SGHNT and CDR2 YYREEE (reference sequence). The V and J ends lost 1 base and 6 bases, in that order; junction bases with no gene match: 0.

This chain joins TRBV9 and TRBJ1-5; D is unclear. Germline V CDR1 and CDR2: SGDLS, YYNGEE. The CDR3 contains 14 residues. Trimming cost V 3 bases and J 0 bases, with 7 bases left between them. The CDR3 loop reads CASSEGPSNQPQHF. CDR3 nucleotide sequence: TGTGCCAGCAGCGAGGGTCCTAGCAATCAGCCCCAGCATTTT.

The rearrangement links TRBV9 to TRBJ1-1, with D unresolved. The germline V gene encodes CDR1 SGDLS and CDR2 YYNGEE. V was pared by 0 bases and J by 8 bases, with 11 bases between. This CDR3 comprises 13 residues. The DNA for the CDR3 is TGTGCCAGCAGCGTAGGTTGGAAGGCCGAAGCTTTCTTT. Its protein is CASSVGWKAEAFF.

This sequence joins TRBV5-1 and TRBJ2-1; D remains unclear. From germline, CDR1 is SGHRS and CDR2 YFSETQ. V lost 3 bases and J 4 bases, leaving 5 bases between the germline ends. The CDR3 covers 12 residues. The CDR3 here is CASSSPYNEQFF. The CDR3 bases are TGCGCCAGCAGCTCCCCATACAATGAGCAGTTCTTC.

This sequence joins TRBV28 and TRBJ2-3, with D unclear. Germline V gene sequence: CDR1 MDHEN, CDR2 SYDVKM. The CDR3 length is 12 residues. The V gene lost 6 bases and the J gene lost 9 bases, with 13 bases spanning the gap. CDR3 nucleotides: TGTGCCAGCAGCCCGGCCCTCGGAACGCAGTATTTT. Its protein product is CASSPALGTQYF.

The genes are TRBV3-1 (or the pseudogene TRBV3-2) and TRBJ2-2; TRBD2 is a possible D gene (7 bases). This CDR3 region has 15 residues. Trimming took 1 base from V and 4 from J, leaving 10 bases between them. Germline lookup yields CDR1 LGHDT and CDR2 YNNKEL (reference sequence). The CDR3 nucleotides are TGTGCCAGCAGCCAAGTAGGGGGGGGCACCGGGGAGCTGTTTTTT. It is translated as CASSQVGGGTGELFF.

The CDR3 is CASSFGSRYEQFF. DNA for the CDR3: TGTGCCAGCAGTTTCGGCAGTAGATATGAGCAGTTCTTC. The chain employs TRBV27 and TRBJ2-1, with D hard to call. V lost 3 bases and J 8 bases, leaving 11 bases between the germline ends. Looked up from germline, CDR1 is MNHEY and CDR2 is SMNVEV (reference sequence). This CDR3 region has 13 residues.

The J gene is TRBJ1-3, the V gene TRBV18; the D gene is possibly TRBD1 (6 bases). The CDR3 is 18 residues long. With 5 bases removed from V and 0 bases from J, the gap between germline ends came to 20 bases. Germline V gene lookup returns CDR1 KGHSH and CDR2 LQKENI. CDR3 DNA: TGTGCCAGCTCAGACCTCGGGACACGAAAACACTCTGGAAACACCATATATTTT. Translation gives CASSDLGTRKHSGNTIYF.

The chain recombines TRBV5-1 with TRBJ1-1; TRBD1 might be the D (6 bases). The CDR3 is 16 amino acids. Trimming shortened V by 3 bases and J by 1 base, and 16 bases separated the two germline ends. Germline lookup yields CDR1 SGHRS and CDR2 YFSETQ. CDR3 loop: CASSWGLTGENTEAFF. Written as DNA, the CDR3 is TGCGCCAGCAGCTGGGGATTGACAGGCGAGAACACTGAAGCTTTCTTT.

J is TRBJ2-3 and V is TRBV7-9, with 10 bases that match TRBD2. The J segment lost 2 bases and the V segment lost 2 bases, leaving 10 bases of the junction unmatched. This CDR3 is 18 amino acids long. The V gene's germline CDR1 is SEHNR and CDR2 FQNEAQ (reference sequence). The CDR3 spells CASSLPSLAGVTTDTQYF. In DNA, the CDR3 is TGTGCCAGCAGCTTACCATCCCTAGCGGGGGTCACCACAGATACGCAGTATTTT.

CDR3 sequence (DNA): TGTGCCAGCAGCCCCGACCCGACGGCCTACAATGAGCAGTTCTTC. It yields the protein CASSPDPTAYNEQFF. The V gene is TRBV6-5, the J gene TRBJ2-1; D is undetermined. CDR3 length: 15 residues. Per the germline V gene, CDR1 is MNHEY and CDR2 is SVGAGI. Trimming removed 6 bases at V and 2 bases at J, with 14 bases between.

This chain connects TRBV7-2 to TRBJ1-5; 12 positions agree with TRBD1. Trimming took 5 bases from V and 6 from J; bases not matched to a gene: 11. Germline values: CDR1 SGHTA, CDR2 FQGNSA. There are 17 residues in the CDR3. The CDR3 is CASSPHSGTGGVQPQHF. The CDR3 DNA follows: TGTGCCAGCAGCCCCCACTCCGGGACAGGGGGCGTTCAGCCCCAGCATTTT.

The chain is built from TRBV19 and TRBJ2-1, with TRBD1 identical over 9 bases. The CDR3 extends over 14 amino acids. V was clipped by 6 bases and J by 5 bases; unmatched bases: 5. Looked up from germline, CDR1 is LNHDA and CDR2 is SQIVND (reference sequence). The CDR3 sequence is CASRAQGAHNEQFF. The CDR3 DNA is TGTGCCAGTAGGGCACAGGGGGCTCACAATGAGCAGTTCTTC.

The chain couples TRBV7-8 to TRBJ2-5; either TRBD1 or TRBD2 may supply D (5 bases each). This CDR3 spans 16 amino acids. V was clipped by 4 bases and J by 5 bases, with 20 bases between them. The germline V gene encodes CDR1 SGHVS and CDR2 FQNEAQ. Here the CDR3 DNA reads TGTGCCAGCAGCTCTGTGGGGGAGCCCCCCTGGGAGACCCAGTACTTC. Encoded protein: CASSSVGEPPWETQYF. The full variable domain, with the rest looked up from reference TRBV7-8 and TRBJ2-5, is GAGVSQSPRYKVAKRGQDVALRCDPISGHVSLFWYQQALGQGPEFLTYFQNEAQLDKSGLPSDRFFAERPEGSVSTLKIQRTQQEDSAVYLCASSSVGEPPWETQYFGPGTRLLVL.

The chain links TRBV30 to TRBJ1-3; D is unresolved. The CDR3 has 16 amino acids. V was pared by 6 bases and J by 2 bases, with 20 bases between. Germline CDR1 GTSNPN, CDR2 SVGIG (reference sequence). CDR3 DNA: TGTGCCTGCCATCTGGGAGGAACGGCCCCTGGAAACACCATATATTTT. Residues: CACHLGGTAPGNTIYF.

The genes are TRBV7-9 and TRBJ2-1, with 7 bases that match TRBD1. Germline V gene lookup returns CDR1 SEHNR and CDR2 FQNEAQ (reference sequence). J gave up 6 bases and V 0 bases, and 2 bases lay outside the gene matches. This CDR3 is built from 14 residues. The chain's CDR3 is CASSLAGGPNEQFF. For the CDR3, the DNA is TGTGCCAGCAGCTTAGCAGGGGGCCCCAATGAGCAGTTCTTC.

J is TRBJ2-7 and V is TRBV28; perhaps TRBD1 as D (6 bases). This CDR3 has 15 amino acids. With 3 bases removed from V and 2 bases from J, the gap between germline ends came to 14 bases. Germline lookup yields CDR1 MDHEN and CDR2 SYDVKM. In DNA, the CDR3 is TGTGCCAGCAGTTTTGTCTCAGGGGAGCCCTACGAGCAGTACTTC. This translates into CASSFVSGEPYEQYF.

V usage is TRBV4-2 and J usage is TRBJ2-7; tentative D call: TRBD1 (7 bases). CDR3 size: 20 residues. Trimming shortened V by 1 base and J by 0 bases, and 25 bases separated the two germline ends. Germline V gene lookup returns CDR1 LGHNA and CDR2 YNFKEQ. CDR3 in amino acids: CASSQAAPEEGQPHSYEQYF. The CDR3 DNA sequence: TGTGCCAGCAGCCAAGCAGCGCCGGAGGAGGGACAGCCACACTCCTACGAGCAGTACTTC.

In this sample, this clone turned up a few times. CDR3 DNA: TGCGCCAGCAGCCAAGAAGGGTCAAGGGAAGCTTTCTTT. Translating it yields CASSQEGSREAFF. The chain recombines TRBV4-1 with TRBJ1-1; D unclear. The CDR3 is 13 amino acids. The V and J ends lost 0 bases and 8 bases respectively, with 10 bases between them. The germline V gene has CDR1 MGHRA and CDR2 YSYEKL.

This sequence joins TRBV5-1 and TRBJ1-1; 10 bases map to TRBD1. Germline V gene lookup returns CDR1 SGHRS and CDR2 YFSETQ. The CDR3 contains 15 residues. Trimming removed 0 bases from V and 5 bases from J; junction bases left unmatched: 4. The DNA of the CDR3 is TGCGCCAGCAGCTTGGAGGGACAGGGGCTGACTGAAGCTTTCTTT. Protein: CASSLEGQGLTEAFF.

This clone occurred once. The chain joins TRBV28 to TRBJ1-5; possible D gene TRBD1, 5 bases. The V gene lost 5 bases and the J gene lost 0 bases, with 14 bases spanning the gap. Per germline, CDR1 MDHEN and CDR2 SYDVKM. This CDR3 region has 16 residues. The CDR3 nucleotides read TGTGCCAGCAGTCCTATGGGACGGGGTAGCAATCAGCCCCAGCATTTT. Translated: CASSPMGRGSNQPQHF.

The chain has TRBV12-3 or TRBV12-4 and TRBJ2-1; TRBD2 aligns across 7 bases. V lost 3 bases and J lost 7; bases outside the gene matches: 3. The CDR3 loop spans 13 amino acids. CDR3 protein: CASSFTSENEQFF. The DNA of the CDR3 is TGTGCCAGCAGTTTTACTAGCGAAAATGAGCAGTTCTTC.

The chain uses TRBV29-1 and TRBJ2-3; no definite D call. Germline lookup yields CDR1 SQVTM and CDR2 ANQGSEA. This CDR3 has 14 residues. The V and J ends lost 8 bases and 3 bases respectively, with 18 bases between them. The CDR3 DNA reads TGCAGCACGGTTTCGAAAGTCATAACAGATACGCAGTATTTT. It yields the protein CSTVSKVITDTQYF.

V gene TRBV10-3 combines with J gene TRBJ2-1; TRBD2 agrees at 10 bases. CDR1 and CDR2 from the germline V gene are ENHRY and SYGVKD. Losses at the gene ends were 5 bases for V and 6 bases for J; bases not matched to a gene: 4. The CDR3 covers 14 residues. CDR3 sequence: CAISQREGSNEQFF. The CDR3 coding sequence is TGTGCCATCAGTCAGCGGGAGGGGTCCAATGAGCAGTTCTTC.